These 10 T cell receptor beta chains were sequenced from one sample in a study of blood T cell repertoires in COVID-19. The table came from immunoSEQ multiplex PCR; TCRdb's copy has only in-frame clones and leaves some out. Here the sample spans about 170,000 clones, more than 70% being singletons. The sample was peripheral blood. These receptors were obtained from a woman in her seventies who had recovered from COVID-19.

In DNA, the CDR3 is TGTGCCAGCAGCCCGCGCGCAGGGGCCAAAAACATTCAGTACTTC. Translated, it gives CASSPRAGAKNIQYF. The chain couples TRBV3-1 (or the pseudogene TRBV3-2) to TRBJ2-4, with D tentatively TRBD1 (5 bases). The ends were cut back, 4 bases at V and 1 base at J, with 11 bases in the middle. This CDR3 contains 15 residues. Germline CDR1 is LGHDT and CDR2 is YNNKEL (reference sequence).

The CDR3 sequence: CASSPSSGSGNTIYF. The CDR3 nucleotides read TGTGCCAGCAGCCCGTCCTCAGGCTCTGGAAACACCATATATTTT. This chain uses TRBV11-2 with TRBJ1-3, with D hard to call. Germline CDR1 and CDR2: SGHAT and FQNNGV. CDR3 size: 15 residues. Trimming left V 5 bases short and J 0 bases short, with 11 bases between.

The chain employs TRBV14 and TRBJ1-2, with a weak D call TRBD1 (5 bases). Trimming took 1 base from V and 4 from J, leaving 7 bases between them. The CDR3 covers 13 residues. Germline values: CDR1 SGHDN, CDR2 FVKESK. Here the CDR3 DNA reads TGTGCCAGCAGCCAAGGACAGACCTATGGCTACACCTTC. This sequence encodes CASSQGQTYGYTF. The variable domain in full, completed from reference TRBV14 and TRBJ1-2, reads EAGVTQFPSHSVIEKGQTVTLRCDPISGHDNLYWYRRVMGKEIKFLLHFVKESKQDESGMPNNRFLAERTGGTYSTLKVQPAELEDSGVYFCASSQGQTYGYTFGSGTRLTVV.

The rearrangement uses TRBV2 and TRBJ1-5; D uncertain. CDR3 length: 17 amino acids. V was cut by 2 bases and J by 0 bases, with 14 bases left in between. Germline V gene lookup returns CDR1 SNHLY and CDR2 FYNNEI. CDR3 protein: CASSEPPLAFSNQPQHF. In DNA form, the CDR3 reads TGTGCCAGCAGTGAACCTCCACTTGCCTTTAGCAATCAGCCCCAGCATTTT. The full variable domain, in which reference TRBV2 and TRBJ1-5 provide the parts outside the CDR3, is EPEVTQTPSHQVTQMGQEVILRCVPISNHLYFYWYRQILGQKVEFLVSFYNNEISEKSEIFDDQFSVERPDGSNFTLKIRSTKLEDSAMYFCASSEPPLAFSNQPQHFGDGTRLSIL.

CDR3 residues: CASSAPYSYEQYF. The CDR3, as DNA: TGTGCCAGCAGTGCTCCGTACTCCTACGAGCAGTACTTC. The V gene is TRBV2, the J gene TRBJ2-7; D not certain. Trimming took off 4 bases at V and 0 bases at J, with 7 bases between the two ends. In germline, CDR1 is SNHLY, CDR2 FYNNEI. The CDR3 runs to 13 residues. Supplemented by reference TRBV2 and TRBJ2-7, the full variable domain reads EPEVTQTPSHQVTQMGQEVILRCVPISNHLYFYWYRQILGQKVEFLVSFYNNEISEKSEIFDDQFSVERPDGSNFTLKIRSTKLEDSAMYFCASSAPYSYEQYFGPGTRLTVT.

The V call is TRBV6-1, the J call TRBJ1-5; weak D call: TRBD1 (6 bases). The ends were cut back, 1 base at V and 6 bases at J, with 10 bases in the middle. The V gene's germline CDR1 is MNHNS and CDR2 SASEGT. This CDR3 spans 14 amino acids. CDR3 amino acids: CASSEGIGGQPQHF. CDR3 bases: TGTGCCAGCAGTGAAGGGATAGGGGGTCAGCCCCAGCATTTT.

The chain carries TRBV24-1 and TRBJ1-1; 7 nucleotides agree with TRBD1. The trim removed 4 bases at V and 7 bases at J, leaving 5 bases unmatched. Germline V gene data show CDR1 as KGHDR and CDR2 as SFDVKD. The CDR3 is 13 residues long. CDR3 amino acids: CATSDATGVEAFF. The CDR3 DNA is TGTGCCACCAGTGACGCCACAGGGGTTGAAGCTTTCTTT.

The CDR3 spells CASSTGIQGQPQHF. The DNA for the CDR3 is TGCGCCAGCAGCACCGGGATCCAGGGGCAGCCCCAGCATTTT. This rearrangement joins TRBV5-1 to TRBJ1-5; D is perhaps TRBD1 (6 bases). V lost 4 bases, J lost 7 bases, and 15 bases lay in between. Germline loops: CDR1 SGHRS, CDR2 YFSETQ. CDR3 length: 14 amino acids.

The chain employs TRBV28 and TRBJ1-5; D might be TRBD1 (6 bases). V was pared by 6 bases and J by 1 base, with 16 bases between. This CDR3 is 16 amino acids long. Looked up from germline, CDR1 is MDHEN and CDR2 is SYDVKM. The DNA of the CDR3 is TGTGCCAGCAGGTTTCTCACAGGGAGCAGCAATCAGCCCCAGCATTTT. Translating it yields CASRFLTGSSNQPQHF.

The CDR3 region has the DNA TGTGCCAGCAGGCGTGGACTAGCGGACCACAATGAGCAGTTCTTC. This gives the protein CASRRGLADHNEQFF. The J gene is TRBJ2-1, the V gene TRBV25-1; the match to TRBD2 covers 10 bases. The length of the CDR3 is 15 residues. V shed 6 bases, J shed 5 bases, and the junction held 7 bases outside the gene matches. Germline values: CDR1 MGHDK, CDR2 SYGVNS.